This passage covers 22 T cell receptor beta chains from one sample sequenced in a study of CD8 T cells in Susac syndrome. Random hexamers served to reverse transcribe roughly 0.45 to 1 ug RNA. One entry per CDR3 protein, called by TCRdb with MiXCR from the immunoSEQ multiplex PCR reads. The profile shows around 130,000 distinct CDR3 sequences, 90% to 95% of them singletons. The sequencing input was CD4+ T cells from PBMCs. Receptor source: a human donor with multiple sclerosis.

The chain employs TRBV5-6 and TRBJ2-1, with 9 bases lining up with TRBD1. The germline CDR1 and CDR2 sequences are SGHDT and YYEEEE. The V gene end was trimmed by 4 bases and the J gene end by 4 bases; junction bases not matched to a gene: 9. The CDR3 extends over 16 amino acids. CDR3 sequence: CASSPDLTGGYNEQFF. The DNA of the CDR3 is TGTGCCAGCAGCCCTGACTTGACAGGGGGGTACAATGAGCAGTTCTTC.

CDR3 sequence: CASSLAGASETQYF. Written as DNA, the CDR3 is TGCGCCAGCAGCTTGGCGGGGGCAAGCGAGACCCAGTACTTC. V and J are TRBV5-1 and TRBJ2-5; D may correspond to TRBD1 or TRBD2 (6 bases each). The CDR3 contains 14 residues. Trimming left V 0 bases short and J 5 bases short, with 11 bases between. Germline V gene lookup returns CDR1 SGHRS and CDR2 YFSETQ. The full variable domain, its missing parts supplied by reference TRBV5-1 and TRBJ2-5, is KAGVTQTPRYLIKTRGQQVTLSCSPISGHRSVSWYQQTPGQGLQFLFEYFSETQRNKGNFPGRFSGRQFSNSRSEMNVSTLELGDSALYLCASSLAGASETQYFGPGTRLLVL.

Notes on this clonotype: The junction does not match germline at one end; this may be a read error. The chain has TRBV2 and TRBJ1-6; D is perhaps TRBD1 (5 bases). Germline V lookup: CDR1 SNHLY, CDR2 FYNNEI. The CDR3 runs to 14 residues. DNA of the CDR3: TGTGCCGGCAGTGTCTCAGGGTATAATTCACCCCTCCACTTT. This encodes CAGSVSGYNSPLHF.

This clonotype is a singleton in its sample. V gene TRBV5-8 combines with J gene TRBJ2-2; tentative D call: TRBD2 (5 bases). V was cut by 7 bases and J by 1 base, with 8 bases left in between. The CDR3 consists of 13 residues. CDR1 is SGHTS and CDR2 is YDEGEE in the germline V gene. CDR3 sequence: CASGRLNTGELFF. In nucleotides, the CDR3 is TGTGCCAGCGGGAGACTGAACACCGGGGAGCTGTTTTTT.

V and J are TRBV20-1 and TRBJ2-1; 10 bases align to TRBD2. CDR1 is DFQATT and CDR2 is SNEGSKA in the germline V gene (reference sequence). The V and J ends lost 6 bases and 9 bases, in that order; junction bases with no gene match: 11. The CDR3 loop spans 14 amino acids. CDR3 DNA: TGCAGTGCCCGAGACAGCGGGAGGGAAGGTGAGCAGTTCTTC. Its translation is CSARDSGREGEQFF.

The V gene is TRBV10-3, the J gene TRBJ2-6, with 7 bases fitting TRBD1. With 4 bases clipped from V and 2 bases from J, the junction kept 2 bases outside the gene matches. This CDR3 has 15 amino acids. Germline CDR1 and CDR2: ENHRY and SYGVKD. CDR3 loop: CAISGDSTGANVLTF. DNA for the CDR3: TGTGCCATCAGTGGGGACAGTACTGGGGCCAACGTCCTGACTTTC.

The V call is TRBV7-9, the J call TRBJ1-1; 7 positions agree with TRBD1. The CDR3 runs to 15 residues. The V and J ends lost 2 bases and 9 bases, in that order; junction bases with no gene match: 12. Germline CDR1 reads SEHNR; CDR2 reads FQNEAQ (reference sequence). CDR3 sequence reads: CASSLIGDQGQKAFF. The CDR3 DNA sequence: TGTGCCAGCAGCTTAATAGGGGACCAGGGACAGAAAGCTTTCTTT. The entire variable domain, with the rest obtained from reference TRBV7-9 and TRBJ1-1, is as follows: DTGVSQNPRHKITKRGQNVTFRCDPISEHNRLYWYRQTLGQGPEFLTYFQNEAQLEKSRLLSDRFSAERPKGSFSTLEIQRTEQGDSAMYLCASSLIGDQGQKAFFGQGTRLTVV.

This chain joins TRBV29-1 and TRBJ2-2; a possible D gene is TRBD1 (5 bases). Germline assignment: CDR1 SQVTM and CDR2 ANQGSEA. Between the trimmed V and J ends, which lost 3 bases and 6 bases, there was a span of 11 bases. The CDR3 loop spans 13 amino acids. The CDR3 here is CSVDPGSAGELFF. The CDR3 DNA sequence: TGCAGCGTTGATCCAGGGTCAGCCGGGGAGCTGTTTTTT.

This clonotype turned up a few times. CDR3 amino acids: CASSRDRKETQYF. CDR3 in DNA: TGTGCCAGCAGCCGGGACAGGAAGGAGACCCAGTACTTC. The V call is TRBV12-3 or TRBV12-4, the J call TRBJ2-5; 8 positions match TRBD1. The CDR3 contains 13 residues. The J segment lost 5 bases and the V segment lost 6 bases, leaving 5 bases of the junction unmatched.

The rearrangement uses TRBV25-1 and TRBJ1-6; D unresolved. CDR1 is MGHDK, CDR2 SYGVNS, per germline. The CDR3 spans 19 residues. V gave up 4 bases and J gave up 1 base, with 20 bases separating them. In nucleotides, the CDR3 is TGTGCCAGCAGTGTATCTCGAGGGAGGGAGCGGTCCTATAATTCACCCCTCCACTTT. It encodes CASSVSRGRERSYNSPLHF.

This clonotype was seen a single time. The chain recombines TRBV5-1 with TRBJ2-2; D gene ambiguous. Trimming cost V 3 bases and J 3 bases, with 9 bases left between them. The germline V gene has CDR1 SGHRS and CDR2 YFSETQ. The CDR3 sequence is 14 residues long. The chain's CDR3 is CASSWTRYTGELFF. In DNA, the CDR3 is TGCGCCAGCAGCTGGACGCGATACACCGGGGAGCTGTTTTTT. Together with reference TRBV5-1 and TRBJ2-2, the CDR3 gives the full variable domain: KAGVTQTPRYLIKTRGQQVTLSCSPISGHRSVSWYQQTPGQGLQFLFEYFSETQRNKGNFPGRFSGRQFSNSRSEMNVSTLELGDSALYLCASSWTRYTGELFFGEGSRLTVL.

This rearrangement joins TRBV4-1 to TRBJ2-3; 7 bases agree with TRBD1. This CDR3 spans 16 amino acids. V gave up 3 bases and J gave up 1 base; unmatched junction bases: 7. From germline, CDR1 is MGHRA and CDR2 YSYEKL. This CDR3 is CASSQTTGDGTDTQYF. Written as DNA, the CDR3 is TGCGCCAGCAGCCAGACCACAGGGGATGGCACAGATACGCAGTATTTT.

This rearrangement joins TRBV5-6 to TRBJ1-4; D ambiguous. V was cut by 0 bases and J by 4 bases, with 13 bases left in between. The CDR3 totals 16 residues. Germline loops: CDR1 SGHDT, CDR2 YYEEEE. CDR3 nucleotides: TGTGCCAGCAGCTTGGCCACCTCAACCGTTAATGAAAAACTGTTTTTT. This translates into CASSLATSTVNEKLFF.

The chain has TRBV7-2 and TRBJ2-5, with D perhaps matching TRBD2 (5 bases). Germline V lookup: CDR1 SGHTA, CDR2 FQGNSA. Trimming shortened V by 0 bases and J by 5 bases, and 13 bases separated the two germline ends. The CDR3 consists of 15 residues. As DNA, the CDR3 is TGTGCCAGCAGCTTAGCGTCGGACTCGGGGGAGACCCAGTACTTC. Its protein is CASSLASDSGETQYF.

This clonotype was recorded once. The V call is TRBV30, the J call TRBJ1-4; D is unresolved. The CDR3 sequence is 17 residues long. CDR1 is GTSNPN, CDR2 SVGIG, per germline (reference sequence). V gave up 1 base and J gave up 8 bases, with 23 bases separating them. CDR3 amino acids: CAWSAPRRRRRSEKLFF. CDR3 nucleotide sequence: TGTGCCTGGAGTGCCCCCCGACGACGGAGGAGAAGCGAAAAACTGTTTTTT.

The rearrangement uses TRBV29-1 and TRBJ2-7; no reliable D call. V lost 4 bases to trimming and J lost 0 bases, with 13 bases between them. CDR1 and CDR2 from the germline V gene are SQVTM and ANQGSEA. The CDR3 totals 14 residues. CDR3 nucleotides: TGCAGCGTTGTAAGGACGGATAACTCCTACGAGCAGTACTTC. It is translated as CSVVRTDNSYEQYF.

This clonotype is a singleton in its sample. This chain joins TRBV7-3 and TRBJ2-2; no firm D call. The germline V gene encodes CDR1 SGHTA and CDR2 FQGTGA. The CDR3 covers 14 residues. Trimming shortened V by 5 bases and J by 5 bases, and 12 bases separated the two germline ends. The CDR3 region is CASSPLWGTGELFF. Here the CDR3 DNA reads TGTGCCAGCAGCCCTCTTTGGGGAACCGGGGAGCTGTTTTTT.

The chain couples TRBV6-2 or TRBV6-3 to TRBJ2-5; D is uncertain. Between the trimmed V and J ends, which lost 0 bases and 4 bases, there was a span of 12 bases. The CDR3 is 15 residues long. CDR1 and CDR2 from the germline V gene are MNHEY and SVGEGT. The CDR3 region has the DNA TGTGCCAGCAGTTACTCTGCGTTTTGGTCAGAGACCCAGTACTTC. This codes for CASSYSAFWSETQYF.

The chain has TRBV10-3 and TRBJ1-1; 9 positions agree with TRBD1. The V segment lost 3 bases and the J segment 1 base; nucleotides outside the gene matches: 9. The germline V gene encodes CDR1 ENHRY and CDR2 SYGVKD. CDR3 length: 17 amino acids. The CDR3 reads CAISEMDRGLKNTEAFF. The DNA of the CDR3 is TGTGCCATCAGTGAAATGGACAGGGGACTTAAGAACACTGAAGCTTTCTTT.

This rearrangement joins TRBV5-6 to TRBJ1-2; 7 nucleotides match TRBD1. This CDR3 has 13 residues. CDR1 and CDR2 from the germline V gene are SGHDT and YYEEEE. The trim removed 2 bases at V and 6 bases at J, leaving 4 bases unmatched. CDR3 bases: TGTGCCAGCAGCTTCCGGGACAGACATGGCTACACCTTC. It codes for CASSFRDRHGYTF.

This sequence joins TRBV19 and TRBJ2-7; D possibly corresponds to TRBD1 (5 bases). CDR3 length: 13 residues. Trimming left V 5 bases short and J 0 bases short, with 8 bases between. Germline V gene sequence: CDR1 LNHDA, CDR2 SQIVND (reference sequence). This CDR3 reads CASSYDSSYEQYF. Written as DNA, the CDR3 is TGTGCCAGTAGTTATGACAGCTCCTACGAGCAGTACTTC.

The rearrangement uses TRBV5-1 and TRBJ2-3, with 9 bases that match TRBD2. Germline V gene lookup returns CDR1 SGHRS and CDR2 YFSETQ. The V gene end was trimmed by 4 bases and the J gene end by 1 base; junction bases not matched to a gene: 4. The CDR3 sequence is 15 residues long. CDR3 DNA sequence: TGCGCCAGCAGCACGGCGGGAGGGGGCACAGATACGCAGTATTTT. Residues: CASSTAGGGTDTQYF.